This TCR beta chain originates from a study of blood T cell repertoires in COVID-19. Study-wide background: Acute-phase and convalescent COVID-19 samples originated in the United States, Italy and Spain. The analysed material was cDNA or gDNA that came from T cells, B-cell-depleted T cells, or PBMCs.

As processed by the authors: By means of reference gene primer amplification, nucleated cell counts were estimated. Generated by immunoSEQ multiplex PCR, the TCRdb table keeps only in-frame clones and is missing some. That table is the source of V, J and clone size, and D and trimming were worked out from the DNA. Among about 190,000 clones listed, over 80% were seen once. CDR3 size: 16 residues. Germline V CDR1 and CDR2: SGHRS, YFSETQ. J lost 7 bases, V lost 0 bases, and 9 bases had no gene match. It was during active infection that Seattle patients were enrolled and then longitudinally followed. Sequenced sample: peripheral blood. The V call is TRBV5-1, the J call TRBJ1-2; TRBD1 matches 10 bases. The TCR sequence derives from a woman in her fifties or sixties with COVID-19, enrolled during active disease. The CDR3 coding sequence is TGCGCCAGCAGCTTGGCCTCGGGACAGGGGTACCTTGGCTACACCTTC. It is translated as CASSLASGQGYLGYTF.